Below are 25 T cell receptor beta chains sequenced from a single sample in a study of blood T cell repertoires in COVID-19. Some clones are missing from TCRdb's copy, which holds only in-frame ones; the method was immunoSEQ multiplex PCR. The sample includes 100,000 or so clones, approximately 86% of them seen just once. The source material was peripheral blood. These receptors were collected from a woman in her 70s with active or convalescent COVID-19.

CDR3 residues: CSVGRDWNTEAFF. For the CDR3, the DNA is TGCAGCGTTGGTAGGGACTGGAACACTGAAGCTTTCTTT. This chain uses TRBV29-1 with TRBJ1-1; a weak D match, TRBD1 (5 bases). Germline V CDR1 and CDR2: SQVTM, ANQGSEA. The ends were cut back, 4 bases at V and 1 base at J, with 10 bases in the middle. The CDR3 sequence is 13 residues long.

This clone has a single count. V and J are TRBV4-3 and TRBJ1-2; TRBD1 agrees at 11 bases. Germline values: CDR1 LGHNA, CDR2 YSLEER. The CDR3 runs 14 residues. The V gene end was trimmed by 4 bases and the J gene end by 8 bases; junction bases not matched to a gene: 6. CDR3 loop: CASSRGQGVEGYTF. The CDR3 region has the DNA TGCGCCAGCAGCCGGGGACAGGGGGTGGAGGGCTACACCTTC.

CDR3 residues: CASSIAQGVDEKLFF. CDR3 in DNA: TGTGCCAGCAGCATAGCCCAGGGGGTGGATGAAAAACTGTTTTTT. This chain joins TRBV2 and TRBJ1-4; 7 bases line up with TRBD1. The germline V gene has CDR1 SNHLY and CDR2 FYNNEI. This CDR3 region has 15 residues. Germline trimming cut 6 bases from V and 6 bases from J; bases unmatched to any gene: 10.

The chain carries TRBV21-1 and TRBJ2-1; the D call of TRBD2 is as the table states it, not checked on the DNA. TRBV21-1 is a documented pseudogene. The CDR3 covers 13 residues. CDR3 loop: CASSNCGGSEQFF. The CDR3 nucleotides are TGTGCCAGCAGCAATTGCGGGGGGAGTGAGCAGTTCTTC.

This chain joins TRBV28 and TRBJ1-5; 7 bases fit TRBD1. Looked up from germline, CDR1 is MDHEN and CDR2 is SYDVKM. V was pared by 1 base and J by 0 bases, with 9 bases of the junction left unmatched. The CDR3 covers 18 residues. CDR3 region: CASSLSRTTGDSNQPQHF. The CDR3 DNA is TGTGCCAGCAGTTTATCACGGACAACAGGGGATAGCAATCAGCCCCAGCATTTT.

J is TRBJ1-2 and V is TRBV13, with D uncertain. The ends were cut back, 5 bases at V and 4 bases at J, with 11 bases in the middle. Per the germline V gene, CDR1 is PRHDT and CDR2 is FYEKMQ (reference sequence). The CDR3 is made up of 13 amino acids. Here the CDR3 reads CASSPDIGYGYTF. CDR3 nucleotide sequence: TGTGCCAGCAGCCCAGACATTGGCTATGGCTACACCTTC.

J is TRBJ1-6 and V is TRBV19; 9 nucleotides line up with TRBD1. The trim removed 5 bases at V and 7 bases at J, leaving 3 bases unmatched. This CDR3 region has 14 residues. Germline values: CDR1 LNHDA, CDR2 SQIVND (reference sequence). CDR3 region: CASSPGTGNSPLHF. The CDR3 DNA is TGTGCCAGTAGTCCTGGGACAGGGAATTCACCCCTCCACTTT.

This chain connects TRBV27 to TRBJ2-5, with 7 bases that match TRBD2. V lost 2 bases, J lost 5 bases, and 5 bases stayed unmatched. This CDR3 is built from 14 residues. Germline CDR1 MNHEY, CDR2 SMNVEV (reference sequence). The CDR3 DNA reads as TGTGCCAGCAGTTTACGCCTAGCGGACGAGACCCAGTACTTC. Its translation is CASSLRLADETQYF.

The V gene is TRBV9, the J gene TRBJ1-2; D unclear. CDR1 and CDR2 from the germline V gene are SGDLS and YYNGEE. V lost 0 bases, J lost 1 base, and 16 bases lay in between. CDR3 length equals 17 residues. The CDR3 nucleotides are TGTGCCAGCAGCGTAGTGACTTCCAAATCGGGTAACTATGGCTACACCTTC. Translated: CASSVVTSKSGNYGYTF.

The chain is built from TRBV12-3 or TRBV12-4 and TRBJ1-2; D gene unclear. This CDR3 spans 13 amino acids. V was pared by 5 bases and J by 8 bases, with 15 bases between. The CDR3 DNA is TGTGCCAGCAGTCTTAACCCTAAGAGCGGCTACACCTTC. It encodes CASSLNPKSGYTF.

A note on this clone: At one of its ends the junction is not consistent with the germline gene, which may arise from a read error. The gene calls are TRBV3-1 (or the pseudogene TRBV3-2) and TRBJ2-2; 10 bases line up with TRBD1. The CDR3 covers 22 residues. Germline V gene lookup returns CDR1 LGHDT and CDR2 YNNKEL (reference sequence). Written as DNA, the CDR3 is TGTGCCAGCAGCCGGGGGGGACAGGGGAAATTTGGGCTGTTCGCGAACGCCGGGGAGCTGTTTTTT. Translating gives CASSRGGQGKFGLFANAGELFF.

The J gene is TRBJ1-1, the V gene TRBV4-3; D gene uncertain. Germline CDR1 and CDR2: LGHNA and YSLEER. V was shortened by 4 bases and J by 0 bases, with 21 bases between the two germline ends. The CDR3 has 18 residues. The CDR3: CASSRVLLGPGLNTEAFF. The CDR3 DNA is TGCGCCAGCAGCCGAGTCCTCCTAGGCCCGGGGTTGAACACTGAAGCTTTCTTT.

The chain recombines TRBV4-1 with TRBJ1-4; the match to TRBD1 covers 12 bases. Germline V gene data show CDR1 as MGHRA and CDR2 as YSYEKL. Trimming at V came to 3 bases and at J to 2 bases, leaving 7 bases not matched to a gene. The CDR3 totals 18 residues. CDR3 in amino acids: CASSQGQGARETNEKLFF. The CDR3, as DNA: TGCGCCAGCAGCCAGGGACAGGGGGCGCGGGAGACTAATGAAAAACTGTTTTTT.

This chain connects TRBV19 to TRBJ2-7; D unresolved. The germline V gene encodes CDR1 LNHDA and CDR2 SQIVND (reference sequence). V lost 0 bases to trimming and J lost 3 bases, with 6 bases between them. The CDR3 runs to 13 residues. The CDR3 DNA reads TGTGCCAGTAGTATAGAGCCGAGCTACGAGCAGTACTTC. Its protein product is CASSIEPSYEQYF.

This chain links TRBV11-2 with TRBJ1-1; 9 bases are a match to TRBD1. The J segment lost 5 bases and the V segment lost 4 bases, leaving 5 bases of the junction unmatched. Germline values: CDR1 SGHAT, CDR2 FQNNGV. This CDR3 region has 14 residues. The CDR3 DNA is TGTGCCAGCAGCTCACGACAGGGGGAAACTGAAGCTTTCTTT. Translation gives CASSSRQGETEAFF.

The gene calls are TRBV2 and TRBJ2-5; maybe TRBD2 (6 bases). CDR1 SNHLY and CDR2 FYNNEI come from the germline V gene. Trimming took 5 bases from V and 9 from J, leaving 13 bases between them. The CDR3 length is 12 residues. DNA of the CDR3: TGTGCCAGCAGTACATGGGGGGAGGCCCAGTACTTC. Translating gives CASSTWGEAQYF.

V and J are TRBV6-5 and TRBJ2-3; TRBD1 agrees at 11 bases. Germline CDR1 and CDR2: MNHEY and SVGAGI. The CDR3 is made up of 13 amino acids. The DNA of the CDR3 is TGTGCTTGCGGGACAGGGGGACCAGATACGCAGTATTTT. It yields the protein CACGTGGPDTQYF.

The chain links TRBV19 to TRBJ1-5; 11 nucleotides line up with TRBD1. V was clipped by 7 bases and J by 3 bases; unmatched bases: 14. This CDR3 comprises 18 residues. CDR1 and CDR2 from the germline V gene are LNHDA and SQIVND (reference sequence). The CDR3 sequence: CASTNRFGTGGNNQPQHF. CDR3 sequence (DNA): TGTGCCAGTACAAACCGTTTTGGGACAGGGGGAAACAATCAGCCCCAGCATTTT.

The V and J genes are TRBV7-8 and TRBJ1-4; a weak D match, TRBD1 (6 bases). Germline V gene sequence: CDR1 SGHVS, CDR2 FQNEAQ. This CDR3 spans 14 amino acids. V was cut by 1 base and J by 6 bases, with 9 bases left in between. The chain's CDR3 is CASSLEQGHEKLFF. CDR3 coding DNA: TGTGCCAGCAGCTTAGAACAGGGCCATGAAAAACTGTTTTTT.

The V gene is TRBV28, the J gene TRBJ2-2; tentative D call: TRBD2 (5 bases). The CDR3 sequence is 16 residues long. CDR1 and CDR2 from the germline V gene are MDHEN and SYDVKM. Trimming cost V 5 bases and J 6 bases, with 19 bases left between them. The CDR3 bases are TGTGCCAGCAGTACCAGAGGGAGCCTTGGGTCCGGGGAGCTGTTTTTT. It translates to CASSTRGSLGSGELFF.

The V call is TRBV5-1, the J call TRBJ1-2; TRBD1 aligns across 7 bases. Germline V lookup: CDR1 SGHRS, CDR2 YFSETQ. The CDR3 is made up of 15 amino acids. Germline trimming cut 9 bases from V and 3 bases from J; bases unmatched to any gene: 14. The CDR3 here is CATRDSTLSDYGYTF. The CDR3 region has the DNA TGCGCCACCCGGGACAGTACTTTAAGTGACTATGGCTACACCTTC.

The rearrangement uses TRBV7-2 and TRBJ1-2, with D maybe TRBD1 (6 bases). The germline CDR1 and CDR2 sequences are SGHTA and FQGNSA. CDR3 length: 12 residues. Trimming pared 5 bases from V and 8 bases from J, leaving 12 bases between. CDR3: CASSIRGIGYTF. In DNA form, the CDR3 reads TGTGCCAGCAGCATAAGGGGGATCGGCTACACCTTC.

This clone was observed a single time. CDR3 region: CSVYSGGRETQYF. For the CDR3, the DNA is TGCAGCGTTTATAGCGGGGGGAGAGAGACCCAGTACTTC. The J gene is TRBJ2-5, the V gene TRBV29-1; TRBD2 matches at 10 bases. Per the germline V gene, CDR1 is SQVTM and CDR2 is ANQGSEA. The CDR3 covers 13 residues. V shed 5 bases and J 4 bases; nucleotides not matched to a gene: 4.

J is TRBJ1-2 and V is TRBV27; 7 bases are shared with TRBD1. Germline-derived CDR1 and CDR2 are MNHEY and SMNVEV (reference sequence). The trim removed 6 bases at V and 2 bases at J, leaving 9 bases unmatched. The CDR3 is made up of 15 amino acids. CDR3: CASSPHGTENYGYTF. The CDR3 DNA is TGTGCCAGCAGCCCCCACGGGACAGAAAACTATGGCTACACCTTC.

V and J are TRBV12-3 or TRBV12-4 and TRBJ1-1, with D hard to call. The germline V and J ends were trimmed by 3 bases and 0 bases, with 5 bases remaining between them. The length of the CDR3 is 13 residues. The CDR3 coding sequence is TGTGCCAGCAGTTTCAGGCTGAACACTGAAGCTTTCTTT. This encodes CASSFRLNTEAFF.